This entry features one T cell receptor beta chain sequence. The antigen remains unidentified. The method was immunoSEQ multiplex PCR; TCRdb's version includes in-frame clones alone and lacks a portion of them. The sample comprises approximately 80,000 clones, approximately 94% of which are singletons, and roughly 9.8% rests with the top ten. The data were taken from a study of OX40 agonist ivuxolimab in advanced cancers. Study background: Dose-escalation subjects each had hepatocellular carcinoma, melanoma, renal cell or head and neck cancer. Regarding the study as a whole: Clonal expansion from baseline to week 6 occurred in both CD4+ and CD8+ T cells.

V was shortened by 7 bases and J by 1 base, with 14 bases between the two germline ends. In germline, CDR1 is SNHLY, CDR2 FYNNEI. The CDR3 runs to 15 residues. This rearrangement joins TRBV2 to TRBJ2-4; D not resolved. Sample: CD4+ or CD8+ T cells sorted from blood, taken in a trial of the OX40 agonist ivuxolimab. This receptor was taken from an adult with an advanced solid tumor such as melanoma, head and neck, liver or kidney cancer. DNA of the CDR3: TGTGCCAGCACCCCGAGAGGTGGGGCCAAAAACATTCAGTACTTC. It translates to CASTPRGGAKNIQYF.